Listed below are T cell receptor beta chains from one sample, sequenced in a study of regulatory T cells in long-lasting Graves disease. MiXCR, applied by TCRdb to the multiplex PCR reads, yields one record per CDR3 protein. Of 450,000 to 600,000 distinct CDR3 sequences in the sample, 15% to 20% were seen once. This sample also appeared in a second study, on T cells in Graves' hyperthyroidism and ophthalmopathy.

Sample: peripheral blood mononuclear cells (PBMCs), taken at new diagnosis, from a patient treated with antithyroid drugs. The receptor set was obtained from a man in his forties with Graves disease. Both conserved end residues are part of each CDR3. The D gene is left open where the match is weak. The listing skips clone size in some rows; elsewhere it reads once, few, many or a size class.

V,size,D,J,DNA,CDR3
TRBV11-2,many,TRBD2,TRBJ2-6,TGTGCCAGCAGCTCATACATAGCGGGGACTGGGGCCAACGTCCTGACTTTC,CASSSYIAGTGANVLTF
TRBV7-8,few,TRBD2,TRBJ2-1,TGTGCCAGCACCCCGGGACTAGGTGGCAATGAGCAGTTCTTC,CASTPGLGGNEQFF
TRBV3-1,NA,NA,TRBJ1-1,TGTGCCAGCCGAGGTTCGGGGTACACTGAAGCTTTCTTT,CASRGSGYTEAFF
TRBV12-3/TRBV12-4,many,NA,TRBJ2-7,TGTGCCAGCAGTTTTAGACTCAACCGCTCCTACGAGCAGTACTTC,CASSFRLNRSYEQYF
TRBV20-1,many,NA,TRBJ2-7,TGCAGTGCTAGAGCCGGGGTAGGTCGCGAGCAGTACTTC,CSARAGVGREQYF
TRBV28,NA,NA,TRBJ2-3,TGTGCCAGCAGTCTCCACGGACCTCAAGGAGATACGCAGTATTTT,CASSLHGPQGDTQYF
TRBV7-8,many,NA,TRBJ2-7,TGTGCCAGCAGCCGTAGCGGCCCCTACGAGCAGTACTTC,CASSRSGPYEQYF
TRBV19,NA,NA,TRBJ1-1,TGTGCCAGTAGTATCGGCGGCAGGTCCCCTCTCATGAACACTGAAGCTTTCTTT,CASSIGGRSPLMNTEAFF
TRBV10-1,many,NA,TRBJ2-3,TGCGCCAGCAGTGAGTCGAGAACCCCTATCCATAATACGCAGTATTTT,CASSESRTPIHNTQYF
TRBV2,few,NA,TRBJ2-4,TGTGCCAGCAGTGATAGGGCAGGGTTGGGCATTCAGTACTTC,CASSDRAGLGIQYF
TRBV2,many,TRBD1,TRBJ2-3,TGTGCCAGCAGCGAGGACAGGGGGGGAGATACGCAGTATTTT,CASSEDRGGDTQYF
TRBV7-3,NA,TRBD2,TRBJ2-7,TGTGCCAGCAGCCGAGCGGGGACGATGCCGTACTTC,CASSRAGTMPYF
TRBV28,many,TRBD2,TRBJ2-7,TGTGCCAGCACCACCTCCACCGGGAGGGACGAGCAGTACTTC,CASTTSTGRDEQYF
TRBV28,many,NA,TRBJ2-1,TGTGCCAGCAGTTTATACGGGAGTGGGTTCTTC,CASSLYGSGFF
TRBV5-1,many,TRBD2,TRBJ2-3,TGCGCCAGCAGCAGTGGGACTAGTGATGGGGGAGCTACGCAGTATTTT,CASSSGTSDGGATQYF
TRBV4-1,NA,NA,TRBJ2-7,TGCGCCAGCAGCCAAGCAGGGCCAACCTACGAGCAGTACTTC,CASSQAGPTYEQYF
TRBV28,few,TRBD1,TRBJ1-5,TGTGCCAGCAGTTGCTGGGACAGGGGGTCGGGGGATCAGCCCCAGCATTTT,CASSCWDRGSGDQPQHF
TRBV24-1,few,NA,TRBJ2-1,TGTGCCACCAGTGAAAATATCAATGAGCAGTTCTTC,CATSENINEQFF
TRBV25-1,NA,TRBD2,TRBJ2-2,TGTGCCAGCGGAACTAGCGGGAGAGTCACCGGGGAGCTGTTTTTT,CASGTSGRVTGELFF
TRBV18,many,NA,TRBJ2-7,TGTGCCAGCTCACCCGGGACCCAGGACGAGCAGTACTTC,CASSPGTQDEQYF
TRBV11-2,many,TRBD1,TRBJ2-7,TGTGCCAGCAGCTTTACCTTACCGGGACAGGAGTACGAGCAGTACTTC,CASSFTLPGQEYEQYF
TRBV5-1,few,NA,TRBJ1-2,TGCGCCAGCAGCTTGAATGTGGGGGGCTACACCTTC,CASSLNVGGYTF
TRBV28,many,NA,TRBJ2-2,TGTGCCAGCAGTTTATACAGGGTAGAGGGCACCGGGGAGCTGTTTTTT,CASSLYRVEGTGELFF
TRBV4-2,few,NA,TRBJ2-7,TGTGCCAGCAGCCAAGATCTGAACTTCCCCTACGAGCAGTACTTC,CASSQDLNFPYEQYF
TRBV5-4,many,TRBD2,TRBJ2-7,TGTGCCAGCAGCTTAGCGGGACCCTCCTACGAGCAGTACTTC,CASSLAGPSYEQYF
TRBV27,many,NA,TRBJ2-3,TGTGCCAGCAGTTTCGCGGTCGGTACGCAGTATTTT,CASSFAVGTQYF
TRBV30,many,NA,TRBJ2-7,TGTGCCCGCGGACAGGGACGTAGCGGGTCCTCCTACGAGCAGTACTTC,CARGQGRSGSSYEQYF
TRBV5-1,many,NA,TRBJ2-1,TGCGCCAGCAGCTTGGCCCTCATATACAATGAGCAGTTCTTC,CASSLALIYNEQFF
TRBV7-8,many,NA,TRBJ2-3,TGTGCCAGCAGCCCCATGGTTAGCACAGATACGCAGTATTTT,CASSPMVSTDTQYF
TRBV28,many,NA,TRBJ2-7,TGTGCCAGCAGTTCCACAGGGCTATACGAGCAGTACTTC,CASSSTGLYEQYF
TRBV12-3/TRBV12-4,NA,NA,TRBJ2-2,TGTGCCAGCAGTTTCCCACAAAATCGAGCCACGGGGGCCGGGGAGCTGTTTTTT,CASSFPQNRATGAGELFF
TRBV28,NA,TRBD1,TRBJ2-1,TGTGCCAGCAGTGCCGGGACAGGGATTTCCTACAATGAGCAGTTCTTC,CASSAGTGISYNEQFF
TRBV5-1,few,TRBD2,TRBJ2-7,TGCGCCAGCAGCTTGTGGGGGGGAGGGGACGAGCAGTACTTC,CASSLWGGGDEQYF
TRBV30,many,NA,TRBJ2-3,TGTGCCTGGAGTGTATGGTCGGGCACAGATACGCAGTATTTT,CAWSVWSGTDTQYF
TRBV6-1,many,NA,TRBJ2-7,TGTGCCAGCAGTGAGAGTAGCTCCTACGAGCAGTACTTC,CASSESSSYEQYF
TRBV12-3/TRBV12-4,many,TRBD1,TRBJ2-7,TGTGCCAGCAGGCCCGGGACAGGGACCTACGAGCAGTACTTC,CASRPGTGTYEQYF
TRBV14,few,TRBD2,TRBJ2-1,TGTGCCAGCAGCCAACTGGTAGCGGGCCCCTGGGATGAGCAGTTCTTC,CASSQLVAGPWDEQFF
TRBV6-2/TRBV6-3,NA,NA,TRBJ1-5,TGTGCCAGCAGTTACTTCAAGAATAGCAATCGGCCCCAGCATTTT,CASSYFKNSNRPQHF
TRBV7-9,NA,TRBD1,TRBJ2-2,TGTGCCGGCAGCTCACGAGGACAGGGGAGGTCCGGGGAGCTGTTTTTT,CAGSSRGQGRSGELFF
TRBV3-1,many,NA,TRBJ2-2,TGTGCCAGCAGCGTAGGACCCGGGGAGCTGTTTTTT,CASSVGPGELFF
TRBV28,many,TRBD1,TRBJ1-5,TGTGCCAGCAGTTTGACAGGGATAGGACAGCCCCAGCATTTT,CASSLTGIGQPQHF
TRBV28,many,TRBD2,TRBJ2-7,TGTGCCAGCAGGGCTAGCGGGAGTCCCGACGAGCAGTACTTC,CASRASGSPDEQYF
TRBV11-2,many,TRBD2,TRBJ2-1,TGTGCCAGCAGCTCTACTAGCGGGAGGGCACGTGAGCAGTTCTTC,CASSSTSGRAREQFF
TRBV20-1,few,TRBD1,TRBJ1-4,TGCAGTGCTAGATATAAACAGGGGGCGACTAATGAAAAACTGTTTTTT,CSARYKQGATNEKLFF
TRBV6-9,NA,TRBD2,TRBJ2-7,TGTGCCAGCAGTTACGCCCCCAACCGACTAGCGGGAGGGCCGGTATACGAGCAGTACTTC,CASSYAPNRLAGGPVYEQYF
TRBV27,many,TRBD2,TRBJ2-7,TGTGCCAGCAGTTTATCATGGGGACGGGGGGACGAGCAGTACTTC,CASSLSWGRGDEQYF
TRBV27,NA,NA,TRBJ2-2,TGTGCCAGCAGTTTATCGAGTATCTGGGGCACCGGGGAGCTGTTTTTT,CASSLSSIWGTGELFF
TRBV7-2,few,NA,TRBJ2-7,TGTGCCAGCAGCCGTAGCAGGACCTACGAGCAGTACTTC,CASSRSRTYEQYF
TRBV3-1,many,NA,TRBJ1-1,TGTGCCAGCAGCCAAAGCAGGACTGAAGCTTTCTTT,CASSQSRTEAFF
TRBV2,many,NA,TRBJ2-1,TGTGCCAGCAACGCCCGGGCCGAAGGATCCTACAATGAGCAGTTCTTC,CASNARAEGSYNEQFF
TRBV12-3/TRBV12-4,few,NA,TRBJ1-5,TGTGCCAGCAGTCCCCTAATGAAGGGCCAGCCCCAGCATTTT,CASSPLMKGQPQHF
TRBV29-1,NA,TRBD2,TRBJ2-1,TGCAGCGTTCGCGGCGGGAGCTCCTACAATGAGCAGTTCTTC,CSVRGGSSYNEQFF
TRBV12-5,few,NA,TRBJ1-1,TGTGCTAGTGGTTTGGGCCAAATCCAAGCTTTCTTT,CASGLGQIQAFF
TRBV3-1,few,NA,TRBJ2-1,TGTGCCAGCAGCCAAGATCGGAGACAGAGGCCCTCGCGGCAGTTCTTC,CASSQDRRQRPSRQFF
TRBV11-2,many,NA,TRBJ2-3,TGTGCCAGCAGCTCAACTAACAGGGTCGATACGCAGTATTTT,CASSSTNRVDTQYF
TRBV6-2/TRBV6-3,few,TRBD2,TRBJ2-7,TGTGCCACCCAAATTCTAGCGGGAGTAGGGGAGCAGTACTTC,CATQILAGVGEQYF